This TCR beta chain was sequenced in a study of blood T cell repertoires in COVID-19. Whole-study context: Whether acute or convalescent, the COVID-19 samples came from the United States, Italy and Spain. PBMCs, B-cell-depleted T cells, or T cells provided the cDNA or gDNA that made up the material.

Trimming took off 4 bases at V and 2 bases at J, with 12 bases between the two ends. This CDR3 region has 14 residues. Germline V gene lookup returns CDR1 KGHSH and CDR2 LQKENI. Original methodology: The authors estimated nucleated cell counts from reference gene primer amplification. Only in-frame clones appear in the TCRdb table, and some are missing; sequencing was by immunoSEQ multiplex PCR. V and J calls and clone size are those listed in that table; D and trimming were worked out from the DNA. Of 130,000 to 150,000 clones listed, around 81% are singletons. The clonotype originates from a human donor with acute or convalescent COVID-19. The donor label of this sample is uncertain. The chain employs TRBV18 and TRBJ2-7; possibly TRBD1 for D (5 bases). Sequencing was carried out using peripheral blood. The CDR3 DNA sequence: TGTGCCAGCTCACAGGGCAGGGTGACCTACGAGCAGTACTTC. Translating it yields CASSQGRVTYEQYF.